The 16 T cell receptor beta chains in this list originate from one sample, sequenced in a study of response to subunit inactivated influenza vaccine. TCRdb independently ran MiXCR on the RT-PCR reads; one entry per CDR3 protein. In the table there are around 650,000 distinct CDR3 sequences, less than 20% of which are singletons. The starting material was PBMCs from blood, obtained roughly 12 days after vaccination. Source of these receptors: a man aged 50-59 years who received an inactivated influenza vaccine.

The CDR3 DNA reads TGTGCCAGCACCCCAAAGGCGGTTACCACCTTC. This translates into CASTPKAVTTF. The chain combines TRBV7-2 with TRBJ1-2, with D unclear. Germline-derived CDR1 and CDR2 are SGHTA and FQGNSA. The CDR3 is 11 residues long. The germline V and J ends were trimmed by 7 bases and 13 bases, with 16 bases remaining between them. The full variable domain, with the rest looked up from reference TRBV7-2 and TRBJ1-2, is GAGVSQSPSNKVTEKGKDVELRCDPISGHTALYWYRQSLGQGLEFLIYFQGNSAPDKSGLPSDRFSAERTGGSVSTLTIQRTQQEDSAVYLCASTPKAVTTFGSGTRLTVV.

The chain has TRBV29-1 and TRBJ2-1; 13 positions agree with TRBD2. Germline CDR1 SQVTM, CDR2 ANQGSEA. The V segment lost 7 bases and the J segment 0 bases; nucleotides outside the gene matches: 12. The CDR3 is 18 residues long. The CDR3 protein is CSASSTSGRTSSYNEQFF. CDR3 coding DNA: TGCAGCGCATCTTCGACTAGCGGGAGGACCAGCTCCTACAATGAGCAGTTCTTC.

In its sample, this clonotype was seen many times. This chain joins TRBV29-1 and TRBJ1-1; maybe TRBD1 (6 bases). Looked up from germline, CDR1 is SQVTM and CDR2 is ANQGSEA. There are 17 residues in the CDR3. Trimming pared 0 bases from V and 4 bases from J, leaving 21 bases between. This CDR3 reads CSVEDPGTTRPGTEAFF. In nucleotides, the CDR3 is TGCAGCGTTGAAGATCCCGGGACAACCAGACCAGGCACTGAAGCTTTCTTT.

This clonotype showed up just a few times. The genes are TRBV19 and TRBJ1-1; D ambiguous. V gave up 6 bases and J gave up 1 base, with 15 bases separating them. The CDR3 contains 15 residues. Germline V gives CDR1 LNHDA, CDR2 SQIVND (reference sequence). CDR3 in DNA: TGTGCCAGTAGCCCTGTGGAGTTACAGAACACTGAAGCTTTCTTT. It yields the protein CASSPVELQNTEAFF.

In this sample, this clonotype turned up a few times. The DNA of the CDR3 is TGTGCCAGCTCACCACAGGGGGCCTTGTACGAGCAGTACTTC. Amino acid sequence: CASSPQGALYEQYF. This rearrangement joins TRBV18 to TRBJ2-7; TRBD1 agrees at 7 bases. This CDR3 has 14 amino acids. Germline CDR1 KGHSH, CDR2 LQKENI. The V segment lost 1 base and the J segment 4 bases; nucleotides outside the gene matches: 4.

The chain joins TRBV11-2 to TRBJ2-7, with a possible D match to TRBD1 (5 bases). The CDR3 runs 14 residues. Trimming cost V 6 bases and J 7 bases, with 19 bases left between them. CDR1 is SGHAT, CDR2 FQNNGV, per germline. This CDR3 reads CASRPRQTAGEQYF. Here the CDR3 DNA reads TGTGCCAGCAGACCTAGACAGACCGCCGGAGAGCAGTACTTC.

This clonotype was detected many times. V and J are TRBV12-3 or TRBV12-4 and TRBJ1-1; no clear D gene. V lost 5 bases, J lost 1 base, and 11 bases lay in between. The CDR3 totals 14 residues. The chain's CDR3 is CASSPQQKNTEAFF. CDR3 in DNA: TGTGCCAGCAGTCCCCAGCAAAAGAACACTGAAGCTTTCTTT.

The V and J genes are TRBV5-1 and TRBJ1-3; D remains ambiguous. V was clipped by 4 bases and J by 2 bases, with 7 bases between them. Germline V CDR1 and CDR2: SGHRS, YFSETQ. The CDR3 spans 13 residues. For the CDR3, the DNA is TGCGCCAGCAGCCCCCGACCTGGAAACACCATATATTTT. Translating it yields CASSPRPGNTIYF. The full variable domain, rest sourced from reference TRBV5-1 and TRBJ1-3, is KAGVTQTPRYLIKTRGQQVTLSCSPISGHRSVSWYQQTPGQGLQFLFEYFSETQRNKGNFPGRFSGRQFSNSRSEMNVSTLELGDSALYLCASSPRPGNTIYFGEGSWLTVV.

In nucleotides, the CDR3 is TGTGCCAGCAGTTCCTCAGGGGGATGGGCCAACGTCCTGACTTTC. Its translation: CASSSSGGWANVLTF. V is TRBV6-2 or TRBV6-3 and J is TRBJ2-6; TRBD1 agrees at 7 bases. This CDR3 is built from 15 residues. V shed 4 bases, J shed 5 bases, and the junction held 5 bases outside the gene matches. Germline CDR1 reads MNHEY; CDR2 reads SVGEGT.

The chain combines TRBV28 with TRBJ2-1; 7 bases fit TRBD2. Trimming took 3 bases from V and 7 from J; bases not matched to a gene: 18. This CDR3 has 18 amino acids. Germline V gene sequence: CDR1 MDHEN, CDR2 SYDVKM. The CDR3 loop reads CASSLPGTNNLLGNEQFF. CDR3 nucleotide sequence: TGTGCCAGCAGTTTGCCCGGGACTAACAATCTACTGGGGAATGAGCAGTTCTTC.

This chain joins TRBV4-2 and TRBJ1-5, with 7 bases aligning to TRBD1. The germline V gene has CDR1 LGHNA and CDR2 YNFKEQ. V shed 3 bases and J 3 bases; nucleotides not matched to a gene: 5. The CDR3 consists of 15 residues. CDR3 in amino acids: CASSQGDSINQPQHF. Written as DNA, the CDR3 is TGTGCCAGCAGCCAGGGGGACAGTATCAATCAGCCCCAGCATTTT.

This clonotype was seen a handful of times. The V gene is TRBV28, the J gene TRBJ2-7, with TRBD2 as a possible D gene (6 bases). V lost 7 bases and J 3 bases, leaving 22 bases between the germline ends. The CDR3 is 16 residues long. Germline-derived CDR1 and CDR2 are MDHEN and SYDVKM. For the CDR3, the DNA is TGTGCCAGCACCCCGGGGCGGGGAATAGAGTACTACGAGCAGTACTTC. Translation: CASTPGRGIEYYEQYF.

This clonotype was recorded many times. The rearrangement links TRBV7-8 to TRBJ2-7; 10 positions match TRBD1. V lost 3 bases to trimming and J lost 5 bases; unmatched junction nucleotides: 1. The CDR3 is 13 residues long. Looked up from germline, CDR1 is SGHVS and CDR2 is FQNEAQ. CDR3 in DNA: TGTGCCAGCAGCTTGACAGGGGGCGACGAGCAGTACTTC. This gives the protein CASSLTGGDEQYF. The full variable domain, completed using reference TRBV7-8 and TRBJ2-7, is GAGVSQSPRYKVAKRGQDVALRCDPISGHVSLFWYQQALGQGPEFLTYFQNEAQLDKSGLPSDRFFAERPEGSVSTLKIQRTQQEDSAVYLCASSLTGGDEQYFGPGTRLTVT.

The V gene is TRBV5-5, the J gene TRBJ2-2; no firm D call. Per germline, CDR1 SGHKS and CDR2 YYEKEE (reference sequence). The ends were cut back, 2 bases at V and 0 bases at J, with 11 bases in the middle. There are 16 residues in the CDR3. CDR3 region: CASSFRPTANTGELFF. CDR3 DNA: TGTGCCAGCAGCTTCCGACCCACCGCGAACACCGGGGAGCTGTTTTTT.

The chain uses TRBV4-3 and TRBJ2-2; D unclear. Deletions cut 0 bases from V and 1 base from J, with 9 bases between. The CDR3 runs 16 residues. Germline V gene data show CDR1 as LGHNA and CDR2 as YSLEER. This CDR3 is CASSQELGQNTGELFF. CDR3 coding DNA: TGCGCCAGCAGCCAAGAATTGGGTCAGAACACCGGGGAGCTGTTTTTT.

This clonotype has a handful of counts. The rearrangement joins TRBV5-1 to TRBJ2-3; the D is unclear. Germline V gene lookup returns CDR1 SGHRS and CDR2 YFSETQ. The CDR3 covers 14 residues. V shed 2 bases and J shed 0 bases, with 7 bases lying between them. The CDR3 coding sequence is TGCGCCAGCAGCTTATCCACTAGCACAGATACGCAGTATTTT. Amino acid sequence: CASSLSTSTDTQYF.